This passage covers 18 T cell receptor beta chains from one sample sequenced in a study of T cell repertoires in cytomegalovirus infection. From the reads, TCRdb called clonotypes with MiXCR, one entry per CDR3 protein. The sample contains 150,000 or so distinct CDR3 sequences, about 20% of which appear only once. Sequenced: PBMCs. Receptors were obtained from a human donor in good health (CMV status not recorded). Some clones in this sample may be carry-over from other donors' samples.

This clonotype came up many times. The rearrangement links TRBV6-2 or TRBV6-3 to TRBJ2-7, with 7 bases fitting TRBD1. This CDR3 has 15 amino acids. V shed 6 bases and J 1 base; nucleotides not matched to a gene: 9. Germline V CDR1 and CDR2: MNHEY, SVGEGT. The CDR3 DNA reads TGTGCCAGCAGCCCCGGACAGGACCGGTCCTACGAGCAGTACTTC. Protein: CASSPGQDRSYEQYF.

The V gene is TRBV14, the J gene TRBJ1-1; the match to TRBD1 covers 10 bases. Trimming removed 3 bases from V and 6 bases from J; junction bases left unmatched: 1. The CDR3 runs to 13 residues. Germline V lookup: CDR1 SGHDN, CDR2 FVKESK. CDR3 amino acids: CASSQTGGAEAFF. CDR3 nucleotide sequence: TGTGCCAGCAGCCAGACAGGGGGCGCTGAAGCTTTCTTT.

The CDR3 reads CSVPRDRPITDTQYF. The DNA of the CDR3 is TGCAGCGTACCCCGGGACCGCCCAATCACAGATACGCAGTATTTT. The rearrangement uses TRBV29-1 and TRBJ2-3, with D possibly being TRBD1 or TRBD2 (5 bases each). Trimming stripped 6 bases from V and 2 bases from J, with 18 bases between. Germline CDR1 SQVTM, CDR2 ANQGSEA. CDR3 length: 15 amino acids.

This clonotype was recorded at least ten times. The chain has TRBV7-2 and TRBJ1-2, with 7 bases lining up with TRBD1. There are 14 residues in the CDR3. The germline V gene has CDR1 SGHTA and CDR2 FQGNSA. V lost 4 bases to trimming and J lost 0 bases; unmatched junction nucleotides: 2. The CDR3 DNA follows: TGTGCCAGCAGCTACAGGGGAGCTAACTATGGCTACACCTTC. This encodes CASSYRGANYGYTF.

There are a few counts of this clonotype. The chain is built from TRBV19 and TRBJ2-3; 9 bases fit TRBD1. This CDR3 spans 13 amino acids. V was clipped by 4 bases and J by 4 bases; unmatched bases: 0. CDR1 is LNHDA, CDR2 SQIVND, per germline (reference sequence). The CDR3 DNA reads TGTGCCAGTAGTAGACAGGGGGCAGATACGCAGTATTTT. Amino acids: CASSRQGADTQYF. Using reference TRBV19 and TRBJ2-3 for the parts outside the CDR3, the full variable domain is DGGITQSPKYLFRKEGQNVTLSCEQNLNHDAMYWYRQDPGQGLRLIYYSQIVNDFQKGDIAEGYSVSREKKESFPLTVTSAQKNPTAFYLCASSRQGADTQYFGPGTRLTVL.

This clonotype was seen a few times. The chain joins TRBV5-5 to TRBJ2-6, with TRBD1 as a possible D gene (5 bases). Germline V gives CDR1 SGHKS, CDR2 YYEKEE (reference sequence). CDR3 length equals 17 residues. V dropped 5 bases and J dropped 0 bases, with 15 bases sitting between them. The CDR3: CASRRTDGHSGANVLTF. For the CDR3, the DNA is TGTGCCAGCAGGCGGACCGACGGACACTCTGGGGCCAACGTCCTGACTTTC.

The count of this clonotype is one. The chain combines TRBV4-2 with TRBJ2-3; 8 bases line up with TRBD1. The CDR3 sequence is 15 residues long. Germline V gene sequence: CDR1 LGHNA, CDR2 YNFKEQ. V shed 2 bases and J 2 bases; nucleotides not matched to a gene: 3. The CDR3, as DNA: TGTGCCAGCAGCCAATCGACAGGGGACACAGATACGCAGTATTTT. Its protein is CASSQSTGDTDTQYF.

This clonotype was detected once. V gene TRBV19 combines with J gene TRBJ1-5; D may be TRBD1 (6 bases). Trimming pared 8 bases from V and 0 bases from J, leaving 14 bases between. Germline V gives CDR1 LNHDA, CDR2 SQIVND (reference sequence). This CDR3 spans 15 amino acids. The CDR3, as DNA: TGTGCCAGTCAACGACAGGTTAATAGCAATCAGCCCCAGCATTTT. As protein: CASQRQVNSNQPQHF.

In its sample, this clonotype was seen a few times. V and J are TRBV20-1 and TRBJ1-2, with a possible D match to TRBD1 (5 bases). This CDR3 is built from 17 residues. V lost 3 bases and J lost 4, with 24 bases in between. Per the germline V gene, CDR1 is DFQATT and CDR2 is SNEGSKA (reference sequence). The CDR3 DNA reads as TGCAGTGCTAGCGGCAACGAGGACCGGTTCGGGGGCTATGGCTACACCTTC. The encoded protein is CSASGNEDRFGGYGYTF.

The chain employs TRBV28 and TRBJ1-4, with TRBD1 matching over 7 bases. This CDR3 spans 15 amino acids. Looked up from germline, CDR1 is MDHEN and CDR2 is SYDVKM. V shed 5 bases, J shed 0 bases, and the junction held 3 bases outside the gene matches. The CDR3 spells CASSPGQATNEKLFF. The CDR3 bases are TGTGCCAGCAGTCCCGGACAGGCAACTAATGAAAAACTGTTTTTT.

This clonotype turned up a few times. The V and J genes are TRBV6-5 and TRBJ1-2; tentatively, D is TRBD1 (5 bases). This CDR3 contains 14 residues. Germline-derived CDR1 and CDR2 are MNHEY and SVGAGI. Trimming removed 6 bases at V and 5 bases at J, with 16 bases between. The CDR3 sequence is CASRPSSTVYGYTF. CDR3 bases: TGTGCCAGCAGACCCAGCTCGACAGTATATGGCTACACCTTC.

This chain links TRBV14 with TRBJ2-7, with 7 bases lining up with TRBD1. Germline V lookup: CDR1 SGHDN, CDR2 FVKESK. Germline trimming cut 0 bases from V and 12 bases from J; bases unmatched to any gene: 11. CDR3 length: 14 amino acids. The CDR3 protein is CASSQEGGPRARYF. CDR3 DNA: TGTGCCAGCAGCCAAGAAGGGGGCCCACGGGCGCGGTACTTC. Looking up the rest from reference TRBV14 and TRBJ2-7 gives the full variable domain: EAGVTQFPSHSVIEKGQTVTLRCDPISGHDNLYWYRRVMGKEIKFLLHFVKESKQDESGMPNNRFLAERTGGTYSTLKVQPAELEDSGVYFCASSQEGGPRARYFGPGTRLTVT.

This clonotype was observed a handful of times. The chain couples TRBV6-1 to TRBJ2-1, with D perhaps TRBD1 (6 bases). The CDR3 consists of 13 residues. The germline V and J ends were trimmed by 7 bases and 4 bases, with 11 bases remaining between them. Germline V gives CDR1 MNHNS, CDR2 SASEGT. Written as DNA, the CDR3 is TGTGCCAGCACAGGGGAGCTATACAATGAGCAGTTCTTC. It translates to CASTGELYNEQFF.

J is TRBJ2-5 and V is TRBV4-1; unclear D gene. The CDR3 totals 15 residues. V was clipped by 1 base and J by 2 bases, with 11 bases between them. Germline CDR1 is MGHRA and CDR2 is YSYEKL. CDR3 residues: CASSQVPSVQETQYF. DNA for the CDR3: TGCGCCAGCAGCCAAGTTCCGTCAGTACAAGAGACCCAGTACTTC.

This chain links TRBV29-1 with TRBJ1-2, with 9 positions matching TRBD1. Germline V CDR1 and CDR2: SQVTM, ANQGSEA. The CDR3 totals 12 residues. V trimming: 5 bases; J trimming: 7 bases; junction bases outside the gene matches: 5. The CDR3 is CSVNPGQGGYTF. The CDR3 nucleotides read TGCAGCGTTAACCCGGGACAGGGTGGCTACACCTTC. Variable domain in full (rest from reference TRBV29-1 and TRBJ1-2): SAVISQKPSRDICQRGTSLTIQCQVDSQVTMMFWYRQQPGQSLTLIATANQGSEATYESGFVIDKFPISRPNLTFSTLTVSNMSPEDSSIYLCSVNPGQGGYTFGSGTRLTVV.

In its sample, this clonotype was seen once. The V call is TRBV5-6, the J call TRBJ2-3, with 7 positions matching TRBD2. J gave up 2 bases and V 0 bases, and 6 bases lay outside the gene matches. The germline CDR1 and CDR2 sequences are SGHDT and YYEEEE. The CDR3 has 16 residues. CDR3 DNA sequence: TGTGCCAGCAGCTTGGTTGGGCGGGAGACCACAGATACGCAGTATTTT. Protein product: CASSLVGRETTDTQYF.

V is TRBV12-5 and J is TRBJ1-1, with D tentatively TRBD1 (5 bases). V dropped 4 bases and J dropped 5 bases, with 11 bases sitting between them. The germline V gene encodes CDR1 LGHNT and CDR2 FRNRAP. CDR3 length: 13 amino acids. Here the CDR3 DNA reads TGTGCTAGTGGTTCCAGGGTTTTTACTGAAGCTTTCTTT. This encodes CASGSRVFTEAFF.

This chain uses TRBV15 with TRBJ1-4; 7 bases agree with TRBD1. CDR1 and CDR2 (germline): LNHNV, YYDKDF (reference sequence). There are 13 residues in the CDR3. J gave up 8 bases and V 4 bases, and 4 bases lay outside the gene matches. CDR3 residues: CATSIRQGEKLFF. In DNA form, the CDR3 reads TGTGCCACCAGCATTAGACAGGGCGAAAAACTGTTTTTT.